One and the same sample provided the 20 T cell receptor beta chains below, sequenced in a study of T cell responses to AZD1222 COVID-19 vaccine. Sequenced by immunoSEQ multiplex PCR; TCRdb stores in-frame clones only, minus some. The sample has 80,000 or so clones, approximately 86% seen once. Material: peripheral blood, obtained on day 0 of MenACWY control vaccination. Receptors originate from an adult in good health.

The V and J genes are TRBV28 and TRBJ1-5; D uncertain. The CDR3 has 15 amino acids. CDR1 and CDR2 from the germline V gene are MDHEN and SYDVKM. V was trimmed by 5 bases and J by 2 bases, leaving 13 bases between them. The CDR3 spells CASSTGGERNQPQHF. CDR3 coding DNA: TGTGCCAGCAGTACCGGCGGAGAACGCAATCAGCCCCAGCATTTT.

This sequence joins TRBV6-6 and TRBJ2-1; 9 nucleotides agree with TRBD2. V trimming: 4 bases; J trimming: 7 bases; junction bases outside the gene matches: 8. In germline, CDR1 is MNHNY, CDR2 SVGAGI (reference sequence). The length of the CDR3 is 15 residues. The CDR3 sequence: CASSSIGRGGNEQFF. The DNA of the CDR3 is TGTGCCAGCAGTTCTATCGGGCGGGGGGGGAATGAGCAGTTCTTC.

The chain links TRBV15 to TRBJ2-7; TRBD2 agrees at 7 bases. In germline, CDR1 is LNHNV, CDR2 YYDKDF (reference sequence). J gave up 2 bases and V 0 bases, and 7 bases lay outside the gene matches. The CDR3 is 16 amino acids. DNA for the CDR3: TGTGCCACCAGCAGAGATGGGGCTAGCGGAACCTACGAGCAGTACTTC. This translates into CATSRDGASGTYEQYF.

This chain connects TRBV12-2 to TRBJ1-2. TRBV12-2 represents a pseudogene. This CDR3 contains 17 residues. Here the CDR3 DNA reads TGTGCAAGTCGCTTAGCGGGGGGACTTCCCGACTACTATGGCTACACCTTC. This gives the protein CASRLAGGLPDYYGYTF.

The V call is TRBV30, the J call TRBJ1-1; D not certain. CDR1 GTSNPN and CDR2 SVGIG come from the germline V gene (reference sequence). This CDR3 comprises 10 residues. V lost 6 bases to trimming and J lost 7 bases, with 9 bases between them. DNA of the CDR3: TGTGCCTGCTGGGCGCGTGAAGCTTTCTTT. Protein sequence: CACWAREAFF.

The chain is built from TRBV7-9 and TRBJ1-3; 11 bases match TRBD1. J was trimmed by 2 bases and V by 5 bases; bases with no gene match: 2. The CDR3 runs to 15 residues. Germline values: CDR1 SEHNR, CDR2 FQNEAQ (reference sequence). The CDR3 spells CASSRDRGAGNTIYF. In DNA form, the CDR3 reads TGTGCCAGCAGCCGGGACAGGGGGGCTGGAAACACCATATATTTT.

CDR3 protein: CASTQRSGNTIYF. The DNA of the CDR3 is TGTGCCAGCACGCAGCGCTCTGGAAACACCATATATTTT. The chain joins TRBV2 to TRBJ1-3; D remains ambiguous. V gave up 7 bases and J gave up 0 bases, with 7 bases separating them. CDR3 length: 13 amino acids. Germline V gene lookup returns CDR1 SNHLY and CDR2 FYNNEI.

The gene calls are TRBV7-9 and TRBJ2-6; TRBD2 is a possible D gene (6 bases). CDR3 length: 15 amino acids. With 4 bases removed from V and 0 bases from J, the gap between germline ends came to 7 bases. Per the germline V gene, CDR1 is SEHNR and CDR2 is FQNEAQ (reference sequence). CDR3 loop: CASSSGGSGANVLTF. CDR3 sequence (DNA): TGTGCCAGCAGCTCCGGGGGCTCTGGGGCCAACGTCCTGACTTTC.

This chain uses TRBV7-9 with TRBJ1-3, with D tentatively TRBD1 (5 bases). This CDR3 has 15 residues. The germline V gene has CDR1 SEHNR and CDR2 FQNEAQ (reference sequence). V lost 0 bases to trimming and J lost 0 bases, with 6 bases between them. The CDR3: CASSLARGSGNTIYF. The CDR3 bases are TGTGCCAGCAGCTTAGCAAGGGGCTCTGGAAACACCATATATTTT.

As to this clone: The same CDR3 also results from other DNA sequences found in this sample. The rearrangement joins TRBV9 to TRBJ1-3; D might be TRBD1 (5 bases). Between the trimmed V and J ends, which lost 2 bases and 0 bases, there was a span of 9 bases. Germline V gene lookup returns CDR1 SGDLS and CDR2 YYNGEE. This CDR3 has 15 amino acids. This CDR3 is CASSVGGFSGNTIYF. The CDR3 DNA follows: TGTGCCAGCAGCGTGGGGGGATTCTCTGGAAACACCATATATTTT.

The chain joins TRBV7-2 to TRBJ1-3, with D unclear. The CDR3 runs to 13 residues. V was clipped by 4 bases and J by 2 bases, with 6 bases between them. Germline lookup yields CDR1 SGHTA and CDR2 FQGNSA. CDR3 DNA: TGTGCCAGCAGCTCGAGGGCTGGAAACACCATATATTTT. Translated, it gives CASSSRAGNTIYF.

This rearrangement joins TRBV6-5 to TRBJ2-2, with D uncertain. Deletions cut 0 bases from V and 7 bases from J, with 15 bases between. In germline, CDR1 is MNHEY, CDR2 SVGAGI. The CDR3 is made up of 16 amino acids. This CDR3 reads CASSYSSSRVIGELFF. CDR3 in DNA: TGTGCCAGCAGTTACTCTAGCAGTCGGGTCATCGGGGAGCTGTTTTTT.

This clone is termed medium-sized (0.01 to 0.1%). This chain connects TRBV30 to TRBJ2-1; 9 nucleotides agree with TRBD2. V trimming: 0 bases; J trimming: 8 bases; junction bases outside the gene matches: 11. CDR1 is GTSNPN, CDR2 SVGIG, per germline (reference sequence). The CDR3 is 16 residues long. CDR3 in DNA: TGTGCCTGGAGTGTGATAGCGGGGGCGGGAGAGGATGAGCAGTTCTTC. Translated: CAWSVIAGAGEDEQFF. Based on the CDR3 plus reference TRBV30 and TRBJ2-1, the full variable domain is SQTIHQWPATLVQPVGSPLSLECTVEGTSNPNLYWYRQAAGRGLQLLFYSVGIGQISSEVPQNLSASRPQDRQFILSSKKLLLSDSGFYLCAWSVIAGAGEDEQFFGPGTRLTVL.

The genes are TRBV7-2 and TRBJ2-5; no definite D call. Germline lookup yields CDR1 SGHTA and CDR2 FQGNSA. V was pared by 4 bases and J by 5 bases, with 17 bases between. The CDR3 extends over 15 amino acids. CDR3 in amino acids: CASSSPIPLRETQYF. DNA for the CDR3: TGTGCCAGCAGCTCCCCCATCCCCCTGCGGGAGACCCAGTACTTC.

This clone was observed a single time. J is TRBJ2-5 and V is TRBV24-1, with 8 bases that match TRBD1. Germline V gives CDR1 KGHDR, CDR2 SFDVKD. V shed 0 bases, J shed 3 bases, and the junction held 5 bases outside the gene matches. The CDR3 loop spans 16 amino acids. The CDR3 sequence is CATSDLLGQGKETQYF. CDR3 in DNA: TGTGCCACCAGTGATTTGCTCGGACAGGGAAAAGAGACCCAGTACTTC.

The genes are TRBV6-6 and TRBJ2-7; the D is unclear. Germline CDR1 and CDR2: MNHNY and SVGAGI (reference sequence). This CDR3 region has 12 residues. V gave up 5 bases and J gave up 6 bases, with 11 bases separating them. The CDR3 loop is CASSDRRGEQYF. The CDR3 coding sequence is TGTGCCAGCAGTGACCGACGCGGCGAGCAGTACTTC.

This chain uses TRBV24-1 with TRBJ2-1; D not certain. Trimming cost V 3 bases and J 5 bases, with 13 bases left between them. This CDR3 spans 15 amino acids. Germline CDR1 and CDR2: KGHDR and SFDVKD. The CDR3 DNA is TGTGCCACCAGTGATGTCCTGAGGACCCACAATGAGCAGTTCTTC. Encoded protein: CATSDVLRTHNEQFF.

The chain employs TRBV18 and TRBJ1-1, with 9 nucleotides matching TRBD1. Germline CDR1 and CDR2: KGHSH and LQKENI. The length of the CDR3 is 17 residues. J gave up 0 bases and V 2 bases, and 7 bases lay outside the gene matches. CDR3 residues: CASSPRDRDPLNTEAFF. The CDR3 nucleotides are TGTGCCAGCTCACCAAGGGACAGGGACCCCTTGAACACTGAAGCTTTCTTT. The whole variable domain, filled in from reference TRBV18 and TRBJ1-1, reads NAGVMQNPRHLVRRRGQEARLRCSPMKGHSHVYWYRQLPEEGLKFMVYLQKENIIDESGMPKERFSAEFPKEGPSILRIQQVVRGDSAAYFCASSPRDRDPLNTEAFFGQGTRLTVV.

The chain joins TRBV6-1 to TRBJ2-2; 8 nucleotides match TRBD1. In germline, CDR1 is MNHNS, CDR2 SASEGT. V lost 5 bases and J lost 5; bases outside the gene matches: 7. CDR3 size: 15 residues. The chain's CDR3 is CASSWMGQATGELFF. The DNA for the CDR3 is TGTGCCAGCAGTTGGATGGGACAGGCAACCGGGGAGCTGTTTTTT.

J is TRBJ1-2 and V is TRBV6-1, with 7 bases lining up with TRBD1. The CDR3 extends over 13 amino acids. Germline loops: CDR1 MNHNS, CDR2 SASEGT. The V gene end was trimmed by 1 base and the J gene end by 8 bases; junction bases not matched to a gene: 4. The CDR3 DNA reads TGTGCCAGCAGTGAAGTTAGGGGGCCGGGCTACACCTTC. Translated, it gives CASSEVRGPGYTF.